Given below is one T cell receptor beta chain in context. What it binds is unknown. These data originate in a study of radiotherapy plus CTLA-4 blockade in lung cancer. Study context: Objective responses emerged in over 15% of patients, and about 30% attained disease control. Study conclusions and caveats: TCR clones of tumor origin grew in blood after radiotherapy plus ipilimumab.

Trimming took off 6 bases at V and 0 bases at J, with 8 bases between the two ends. CDR3 length: 13 residues. Germline-derived CDR1 and CDR2 are MNHNS and SASEGT. The method was immunoSEQ multiplex PCR; TCRdb's version includes in-frame clones alone and lacks a portion of them. The table lists tens of thousands of clones, approximately 75% of them singletons. The J gene is TRBJ1-1, the V gene TRBV6-1; tentatively, D is TRBD1 (6 bases). The sequencing used peripheral blood, collected from a patient treated with radiotherapy plus ipilimumab. The clonotype comes from a human donor with non-small cell lung cancer that progressed on radiotherapy plus ipilimumab. CDR3 loop: CASRGQMNTEAFF. DNA of the CDR3: TGTGCCAGCAGGGGACAAATGAACACTGAAGCTTTCTTT.